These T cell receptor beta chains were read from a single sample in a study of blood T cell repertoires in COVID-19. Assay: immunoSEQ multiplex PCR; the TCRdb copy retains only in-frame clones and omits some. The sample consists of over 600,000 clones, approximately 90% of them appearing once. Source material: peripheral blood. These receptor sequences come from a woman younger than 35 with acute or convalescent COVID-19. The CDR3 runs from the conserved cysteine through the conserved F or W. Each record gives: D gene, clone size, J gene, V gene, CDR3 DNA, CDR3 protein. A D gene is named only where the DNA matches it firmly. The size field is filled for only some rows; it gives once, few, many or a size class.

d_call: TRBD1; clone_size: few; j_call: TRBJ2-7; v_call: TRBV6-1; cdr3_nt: TGTGCCAGCAGTGATGAGGACAGGGGACCTAGGGAGCAGTACTTC; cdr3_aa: CASSDEDRGPREQYF
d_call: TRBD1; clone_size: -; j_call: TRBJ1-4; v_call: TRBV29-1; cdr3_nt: TGCAGCGGGAAGGACAGGGGAGAGGAAAAACTGTTTTTT; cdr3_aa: CSGKDRGEEKLFF
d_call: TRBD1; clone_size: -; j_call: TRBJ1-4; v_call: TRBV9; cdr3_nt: TGTGCCAGCAGCGGGACAGGTGAAAAACTGTTTTTT; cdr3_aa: CASSGTGEKLFF
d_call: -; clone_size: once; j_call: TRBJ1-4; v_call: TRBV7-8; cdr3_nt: TGTGCCAGCAGCGGAAACAGGGATGAAAAACTGTTTTTT; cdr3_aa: CASSGNRDEKLFF
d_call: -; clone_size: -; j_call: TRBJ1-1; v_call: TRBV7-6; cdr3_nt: TGTGCCAGCAGCTTTGGAGGGATGAACACTGAAGCTTTCTTT; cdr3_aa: CASSFGGMNTEAFF
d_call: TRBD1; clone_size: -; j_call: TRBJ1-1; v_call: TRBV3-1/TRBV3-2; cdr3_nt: TGTGCCAGCAGCCAACCGGATACAGGGGTCTTTGGGGCTTTCTTT; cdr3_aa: CASSQPDTGVFGAFF
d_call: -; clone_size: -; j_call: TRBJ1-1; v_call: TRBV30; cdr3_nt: TGTGCCTGGAGTCTATTCTCCCGGACAGTGAACACTGAAGCTTTCTTT; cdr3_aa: CAWSLFSRTVNTEAFF
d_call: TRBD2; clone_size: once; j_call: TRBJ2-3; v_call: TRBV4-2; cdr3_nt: TGTGCCAGCAGCCAAGATCCCGTTTGGGTAGCGGGGGAGGAAGATACGCAGTATTTT; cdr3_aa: CASSQDPVWVAGEEDTQYF
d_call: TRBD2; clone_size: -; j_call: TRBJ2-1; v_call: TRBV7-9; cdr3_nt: TGTGCCAGCAACCGAGGTAGCGGGTACAATGAGCAGTTCTTC; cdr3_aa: CASNRGSGYNEQFF
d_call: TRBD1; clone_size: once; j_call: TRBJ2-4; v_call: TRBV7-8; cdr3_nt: TGTGCCAGCAGCTTCGCAGGGGGCAGCGTAAACATTCAGTACTTC; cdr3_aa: CASSFAGGSVNIQYF
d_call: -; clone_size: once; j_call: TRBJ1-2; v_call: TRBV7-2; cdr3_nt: TGTGCCAGCAGCTTAGACAGGGCCACTAACTATGGCTACACCTTC; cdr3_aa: CASSLDRATNYGYTF